This T cell receptor (beta chain) was recovered during a study of cytotoxic CD8 clonotypes in ibrutinib-treated CLL (dated by TCRdb to the early 2020s). For the study in its entirety: The cohort included roughly 15 treatment-naive and some 10 relapsed/refractory patients; around 17 were IGHV unmutated. On average, each sample yielded hundreds of thousands of productive templates and about 100,000 productive rearrangements. Partial responses were observed in about 24 patients and complete responses in 2; after a median follow-up of roughly 72 months, remission was maintained in approximately 14 patients and progression was observed in approximately 12. Response samples were obtained after a median of around 11 months of treatment, with a range of about 6 to 36 months. Cryopreserved peripheral blood mononuclear cells were collected at three points: before therapy, at response, and at either sustained remission or disease progression. Every sample from remission and from progressive disease was obtained while the patients were still on ibrutinib. Of the approximately 86 participants in the trial, roughly 26 had longitudinal samples available.

The goal of deep resolution MiSeq sequencing was a depth between 1 in 1 million and 1 in 200,000 T cells, and coverage averaged 10x per clonotype. The immunoSEQ hsTCRB Kit was used to generate TCR beta libraries. The source study handled its data this way. ImmunoSEQ Data Assistant and ImmunoSEQ Analyzer were used for data analysis, and V, D and J genes were assigned according to IMGT definitions. Clonality, which ranges from 0 to 1, was calculated by subtracting the normalized Shannon entropy of productive rearrangement frequencies from one. Only overrepresented clonotypes making up at least 0.05% of the repertoire of each patient were included in the public clonotype analysis. More than ten repertoires from age-matched healthy donors, obtained from immuneACCESS, served as clonality controls. Held by TCRdb, this immuneACCESS table contains in-frame sequences only and omits some clones. Under half of the omission traces to an unresolved V gene where checked; the cause of the rest is unknown. From that table come the V and J calls and clone size; the DNA was used to work out D and trimming. This sample holds about 68,000 clones; 75% to 85% were observed only once. Clones ranked in the top ten supply roughly 7.5% of the sample.

CDR1 SGHNT and CDR2 YYREEE were looked up in the germline V gene (reference sequence). The CDR3 sequence holds 15 residues, the cysteine and phenylalanine included. The DNA shown is the 45-base CDR3, in frame from base 1. The V and J ends are trimmed by 2 bases and 6 bases, leaving 17 bases between them. Points on this clone: It has no known antigen specificity. Per-base qualities were not stored, and no clone one base away is much larger.

Paper-wide results and their limitations: Baseline clonality was found to be higher than that of age-matched healthy donors and was strongly correlated with circulating CD8+ T-cell counts. An increase in clonality was observed at ibrutinib response, with clonality remaining stable during sustained remission and falling back toward baseline at progression. Public clonotypes were rare and either contracted or stayed stable during treatment, and the rise in clonality at ibrutinib response reflected the expansion of private clonotypes. Sustained-remission and progressing patients did not have matched sampling times, and lymph node repertoires were not examined.

The time point label, read with the paper, signifies: progressive disease on ibrutinib. For TCR beta library preparation, roughly 2 micrograms of genomic DNA was extracted from cryopreserved PBMCs. Longitudinal blood samples from CLL patients on ibrutinib monotherapy underwent high-throughput TCR beta sequencing. The patients took part in an open-label, single-center phase 2 trial of ibrutinib monotherapy. Sequenced here: PBMCs, sampled at disease progression, from a patient treated with ibrutinib. The chain is assembled from TRBV5-4 and TRBJ1-2; the best D guess is TRBD1, with 5 bases matching. The receptor comes from a human donor with chronic lymphocytic leukemia. The CDR3 here reads CASSFPGRFNDGYTF. The bases read TGTGCCAGCAGCTTTCCGGGGCGTTTTAATGATGGCTACACCTTC.